The entry below gives a single T cell receptor (beta chain) sequence along with its context. V shed 6 bases and J shed 2 bases, with 12 bases lying between them. Germline loops: CDR1 DFQATT, CDR2 SNEGSKA (reference sequence). The CDR3 is 13 residues long. This record belongs to a study of blood T cells in healthy people across ages. With a J-beta primer mix and a sample-barcoded 5' primer, a second PCR ran 7 to 11 cycles. TCRdb used MiXCR to reprocess the 5' RACE reads, holding one entry per CDR3 protein. Among approximately 800,000 distinct CDR3 sequences, 35% to 60% were seen once, and the ten largest hold about a sixth.

The rearrangement joins TRBV20-1 to TRBJ2-3; unclear D gene. Sample: blood. This clonotype was obtained from a man aged 80 or over in good health. The CDR3 coding sequence is TGCAGTGCCGCAGCCGTTAACACAGATACGCAGTATTTT. Translating it yields CSAAAVNTDTQYF.